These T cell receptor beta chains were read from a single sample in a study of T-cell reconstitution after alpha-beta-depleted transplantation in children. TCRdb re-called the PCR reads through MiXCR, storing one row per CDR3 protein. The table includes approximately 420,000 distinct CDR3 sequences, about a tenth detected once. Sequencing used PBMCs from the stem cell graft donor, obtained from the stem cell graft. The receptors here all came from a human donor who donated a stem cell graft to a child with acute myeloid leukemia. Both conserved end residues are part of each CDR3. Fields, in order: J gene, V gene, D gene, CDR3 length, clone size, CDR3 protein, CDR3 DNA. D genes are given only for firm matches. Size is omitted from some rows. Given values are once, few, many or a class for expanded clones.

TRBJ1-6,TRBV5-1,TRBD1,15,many,CASSSDRAGNSPLHF,TGCGCCAGCAGCTCCGACAGGGCAGGCAATTCACCCCTCCACTTT
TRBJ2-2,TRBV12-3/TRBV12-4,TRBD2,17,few,CASSLAGGPARTGELFF,TGTGCCAGCAGTTTGGCGGGGGGCCCCGCGAGGACCGGGGAGCTGTTTTTT
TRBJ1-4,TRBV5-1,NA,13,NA,CASGGQPNEKLFF,TGCGCCAGCGGAGGACAGCCAAATGAAAAACTGTTTTTT
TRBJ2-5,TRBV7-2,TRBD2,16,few,CASSPRLAGDPETQYF,TGTGCCAGCAGCCCGAGACTAGCGGGAGATCCAGAGACCCAGTACTTC
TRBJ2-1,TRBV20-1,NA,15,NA,CSAGHRGPISNEQFF,TGCAGTGCTGGCCACCGGGGCCCGATTTCGAATGAGCAGTTCTTC
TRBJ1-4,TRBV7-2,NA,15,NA,CASSLVRGTNEKLFF,TGTGCCAGCAGCTTAGTTAGGGGAACTAATGAAAAACTGTTTTTT
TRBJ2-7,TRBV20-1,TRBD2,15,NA,CSASRLAGGSYEQYF,TGCAGTGCTAGCCGACTAGCGGGAGGTTCCTACGAGCAGTACTTC
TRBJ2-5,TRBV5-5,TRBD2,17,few,CASSLVLAGGLKETQYF,TGTGCCAGCAGCTTGGTCCTAGCGGGGGGGCTGAAGGAGACCCAGTACTTC
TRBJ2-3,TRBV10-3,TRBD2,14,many,CASWTSGETDTQYF,TGTGCCAGCTGGACTAGCGGGGAGACAGATACGCAGTATTTT
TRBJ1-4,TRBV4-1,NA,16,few,CASLQGGFATNEKLFF,TGCGCCAGCCTCCAGGGTGGGTTTGCAACTAATGAAAAACTGTTTTTT
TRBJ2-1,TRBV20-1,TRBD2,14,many,CSARRSGRVNEQFF,TGCAGTGCTAGACGGAGCGGGAGGGTCAATGAGCAGTTCTTC
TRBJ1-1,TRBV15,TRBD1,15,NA,CATSSLTGVNTEAFF,TGTGCCACCAGCAGCTTGACAGGGGTGAACACTGAAGCTTTCTTT
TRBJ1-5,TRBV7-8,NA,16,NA,CASSLMSGRLNQPQHF,TGTGCCAGCAGCTTAATGTCGGGGCGCCTCAATCAGCCCCAGCATTTT
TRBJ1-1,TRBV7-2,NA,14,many,CASSLWGRNTEAFF,TGTGCCAGCAGCTTATGGGGGAGGAACACTGAAGCTTTCTTT
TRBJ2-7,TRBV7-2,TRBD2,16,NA,CASSLWGSGSSYEQYF,TGTGCCAGCAGCTTATGGGGTAGCGGGAGCTCCTACGAGCAGTACTTC
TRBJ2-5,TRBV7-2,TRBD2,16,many,CASSFGGSIKRETQYF,TGTGCCAGCAGCTTCGGCGGGAGTATTAAGCGGGAGACCCAGTACTTC
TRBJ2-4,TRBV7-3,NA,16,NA,CASSLRASAAKNIQYF,TGTGCCAGCAGCTTAAGGGCTAGCGCAGCCAAAAACATTCAGTACTTC
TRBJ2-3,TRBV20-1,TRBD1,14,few,CSAHRQGRADTQYF,TGCAGTGCTCATCGACAGGGTAGGGCAGATACGCAGTATTTT
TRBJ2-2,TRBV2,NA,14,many,CASSDQPYTGELFF,TGTGCCAGCAGTGACCAGCCCTACACCGGGGAGCTGTTTTTT
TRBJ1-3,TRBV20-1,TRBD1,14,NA,CSALRTGLGNTIYF,TGCAGTGCCCTCAGGACAGGCCTTGGAAACACCATATATTTT
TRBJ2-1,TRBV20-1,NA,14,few,CSARDLREHNEQFF,TGCAGTGCTAGAGATCTCCGGGAGCACAATGAGCAGTTCTTC
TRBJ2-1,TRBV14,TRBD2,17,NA,CASSQIQASGGKNEQFF,TGTGCCAGCAGCCAAATCCAAGCTAGCGGGGGTAAAAATGAGCAGTTCTTC
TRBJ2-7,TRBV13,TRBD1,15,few,CASSSGTGGHNEQYF,TGTGCCAGCAGCTCGGGGACAGGGGGGCACAACGAGCAGTACTTC
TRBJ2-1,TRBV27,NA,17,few,CASKGSGGGGTLFEQFF,TGTGCCAGCAAGGGATCAGGAGGGGGGGGAACCTTGTTTGAGCAGTTCTTC
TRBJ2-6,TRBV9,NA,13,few,CASSATGANVLTF,TGTGCCAGCAGCGCAACGGGGGCCAACGTCCTGACTTTC
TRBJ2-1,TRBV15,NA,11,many,CATSQVNEQFF,TGTGCCACCAGCCAGGTCAATGAGCAGTTCTTC
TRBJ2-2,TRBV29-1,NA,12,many,CSVGEYNGELFF,TGCAGCGTTGGGGAGTACAACGGGGAGCTGTTTTTT
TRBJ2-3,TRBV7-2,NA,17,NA,CASSHLIGGRNTDTQYF,TGTGCCAGCAGCCACTTAATTGGGGGTCGGAACACAGATACGCAGTATTTT
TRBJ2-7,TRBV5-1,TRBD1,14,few,CASSQDRGTLEQYF,TGCGCCAGCAGCCAGGACAGGGGGACGCTCGAGCAGTACTTC
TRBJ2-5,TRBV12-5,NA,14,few,CASGFSASSGTQYF,TGTGCTAGTGGTTTCTCCGCTAGCTCGGGGACCCAGTACTTC
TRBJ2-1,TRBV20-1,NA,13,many,CSASAVPGNEQFF,TGCAGTGCTAGTGCGGTCCCGGGTAATGAGCAGTTCTTC
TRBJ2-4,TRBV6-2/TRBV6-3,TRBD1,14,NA,CASGDPGQGPIQYF,TGTGCCAGCGGGGATCCGGGACAGGGTCCCATTCAGTACTTC
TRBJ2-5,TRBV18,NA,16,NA,CASSPLTGNLQETQYF,TGTGCCAGCTCACCATTAACAGGGAACCTCCAAGAGACCCAGTACTTC
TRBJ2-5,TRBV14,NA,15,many,CASSQDSYREETQYF,TGTGCCAGCAGCCAAGATTCATACAGGGAAGAGACCCAGTACTTC
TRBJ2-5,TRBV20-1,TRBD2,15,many,CSAYPPGGSGETQYF,TGCAGTGCGTATCCCCCGGGCGGGAGCGGAGAGACCCAGTACTTC
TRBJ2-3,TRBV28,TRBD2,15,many,CASSSTGGWEDTQYF,TGTGCCAGCAGTTCAACGGGAGGCTGGGAAGATACGCAGTATTTT